This TCR beta chain was identified in a study of regulatory T cells in long-lasting Graves disease. Time point denoted: newly diagnosed GD, antithyroid drugs for less than 3 months. The TCR library used RNA extracted from PBMCs. Overall study results and limits: Patients with persistent disease showed a bias toward TRBV28, TRBJ1-2 and TRBJ2-5. Persistent Graves' patients possessed reduced TCR diversity relative to recently diagnosed ones.

Building of the TCR beta libraries involved iRepertoire HTBI primers and Arm-PCR of CDR3 regions. Original data processing: Segment identification across samples yielded 55 to 65 TRBV and about 14 TRBJ segments. TCRdb ran MiXCR on the multiplex PCR reads and lists one entry per CDR3 protein. The authors' filters were not applied to this entry. The sample holds about half a million distinct CDR3 sequences; about 12% are singletons and the top ten take around 9.3%. Germline V lookup: CDR1 SEHNR, CDR2 FQNEAQ (reference sequence). The ends lost 5 bases at V and 7 bases at J; junction bases unmatched: 8. This CDR3 is built from 15 residues. This clonotype appeared many times. Its antigen is still unknown. The same data also contributed to another study, on T cells in Graves' hyperthyroidism and ophthalmopathy. From that paper: Blood held most thyroid clonotypes expanded above 0.001 frequency.

This TCR came from a woman aged 25 to 39 with Graves disease. V and J are TRBV7-9 and TRBJ2-1, with 10 positions matching TRBD1. This specimen was peripheral blood mononuclear cells (PBMCs), taken at new diagnosis, from a patient treated with antithyroid drugs. The CDR3 sequence: CASSLGQGDTNEQFF. CDR3 nucleotides: TGTGCCAGCAGCCTCGGACAGGGGGATACGAATGAGCAGTTCTTC. Full variable domain (outside the CDR3, taken from reference TRBV7-9 and TRBJ2-1): DTGVSQNPRHKITKRGQNVTFRCDPISEHNRLYWYRQTLGQGPEFLTYFQNEAQLEKSRLLSDRFSAERPKGSFSTLEIQRTEQGDSAMYLCASSLGQGDTNEQFFGPGTRLTVL.